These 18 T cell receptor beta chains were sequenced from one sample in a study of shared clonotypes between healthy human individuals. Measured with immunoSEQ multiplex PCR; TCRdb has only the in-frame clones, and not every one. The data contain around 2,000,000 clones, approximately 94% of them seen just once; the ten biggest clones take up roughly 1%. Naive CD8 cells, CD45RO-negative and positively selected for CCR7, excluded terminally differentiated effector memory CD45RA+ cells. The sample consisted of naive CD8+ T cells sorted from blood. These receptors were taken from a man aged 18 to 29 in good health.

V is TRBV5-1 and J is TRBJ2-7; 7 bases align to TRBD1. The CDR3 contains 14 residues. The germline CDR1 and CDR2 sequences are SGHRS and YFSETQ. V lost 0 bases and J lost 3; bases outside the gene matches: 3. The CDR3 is CASSLVQGVYEQYF. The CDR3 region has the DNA TGCGCCAGCAGCTTGGTTCAGGGGGTCTACGAGCAGTACTTC.

The CDR3 DNA sequence: TGCGCCAGCAGCTTACTTCTAGCGGGAGGGCCGTCCTACGAGCAGTACTTC. Translated: CASSLLLAGGPSYEQYF. V gene TRBV5-1 combines with J gene TRBJ2-7; TRBD2 agrees at 12 bases. The CDR3 runs to 17 residues. From germline, CDR1 is SGHRS and CDR2 YFSETQ. The junction had 7 bases not matched to a gene; V was cut back by 2 bases and J by 1 base.

CDR3 protein: CAISIGETQYF. CDR3 in DNA: TGTGCCATCAGTATCGGAGAGACCCAGTACTTC. This chain joins TRBV10-3 and TRBJ2-5; no clear D. Germline V CDR1 and CDR2: ENHRY, SYGVKD. This CDR3 has 11 amino acids. V dropped 5 bases and J dropped 4 bases, with 5 bases sitting between them.

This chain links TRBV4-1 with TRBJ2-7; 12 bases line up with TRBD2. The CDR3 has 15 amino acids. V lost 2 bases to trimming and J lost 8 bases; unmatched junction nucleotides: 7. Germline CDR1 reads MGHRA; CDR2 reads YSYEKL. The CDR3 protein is CASSQPGLAGPQQYF. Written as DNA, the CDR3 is TGCGCCAGCAGCCAACCAGGACTAGCGGGACCTCAGCAGTACTTC.

In nucleotides, the CDR3 is TGTGCCACCAGCCCCGAGGGGGCCAATGAGCAGTTCTTC. Its protein is CATSPEGANEQFF. J is TRBJ2-1 and V is TRBV15; 7 bases are shared with TRBD1. CDR3 length: 13 amino acids. Unmatched junction bases numbered 4, after V lost 5 bases and J lost 6 bases. Per germline, CDR1 LNHNV and CDR2 YYDKDF (reference sequence). Drawing the rest from reference TRBV15 and TRBJ2-1, the complete variable domain is DAMVIQNPRYQVTQFGKPVTLSCSQTLNHNVMYWYQQKSSQAPKLLFHYYDKDFNNEADTPDNFQSRRPNTSFCFLDIRSPGLGDTAMYLCATSPEGANEQFFGPGTRLTVL.

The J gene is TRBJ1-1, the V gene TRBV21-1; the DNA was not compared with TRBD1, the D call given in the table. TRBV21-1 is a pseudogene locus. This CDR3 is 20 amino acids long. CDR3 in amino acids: CASSKGPRELRGDTYTEAFF. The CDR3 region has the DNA TGTGCCAGCAGCAAAGGGCCCAGGGAGTTAAGAGGGGACACATACACTGAAGCTTTCTTT.

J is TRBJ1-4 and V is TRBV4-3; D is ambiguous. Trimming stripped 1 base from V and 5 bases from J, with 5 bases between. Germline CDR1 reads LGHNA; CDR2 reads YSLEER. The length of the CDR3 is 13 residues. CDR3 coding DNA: TGCGCCAGCAGCCAAGTTGAGAATGAAAAACTGTTTTTT. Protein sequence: CASSQVENEKLFF.

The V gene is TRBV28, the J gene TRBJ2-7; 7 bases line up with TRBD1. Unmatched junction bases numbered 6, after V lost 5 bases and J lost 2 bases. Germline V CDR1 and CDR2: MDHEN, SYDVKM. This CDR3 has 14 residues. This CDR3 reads CASSTGVQPYEQYF. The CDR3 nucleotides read TGTGCCAGCAGTACAGGGGTCCAACCCTACGAGCAGTACTTC.

The CDR3 protein is CASSQYLSGQGAGETQYF. The DNA of the CDR3 is TGCGCCAGCAGCCAATACTTGTCGGGACAGGGGGCAGGGGAGACCCAGTACTTC. V usage is TRBV4-3 and J usage is TRBJ2-5, with TRBD1 matching over 12 bases. The CDR3 contains 18 residues. J lost 5 bases, V lost 2 bases, and 12 bases had no gene match. The germline V gene has CDR1 LGHNA and CDR2 YSLEER.

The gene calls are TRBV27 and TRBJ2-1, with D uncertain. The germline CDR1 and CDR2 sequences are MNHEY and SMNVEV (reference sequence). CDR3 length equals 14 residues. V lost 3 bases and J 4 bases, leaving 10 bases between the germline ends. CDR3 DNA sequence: TGTGCCAGCAGTTTCCGGGCCGTATACAATGAGCAGTTCTTC. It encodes CASSFRAVYNEQFF.

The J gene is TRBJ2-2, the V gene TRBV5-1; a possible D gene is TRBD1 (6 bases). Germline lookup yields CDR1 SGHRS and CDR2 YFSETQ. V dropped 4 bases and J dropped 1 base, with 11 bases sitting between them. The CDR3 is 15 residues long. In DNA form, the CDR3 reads TGCGCCAGCAGCCCCTGGACAGTGAACACCGGGGAGCTGTTTTTT. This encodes CASSPWTVNTGELFF.

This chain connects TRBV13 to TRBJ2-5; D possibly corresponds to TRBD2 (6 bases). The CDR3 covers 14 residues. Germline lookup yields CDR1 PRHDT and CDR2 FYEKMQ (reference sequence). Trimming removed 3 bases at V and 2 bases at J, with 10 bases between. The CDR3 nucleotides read TGTGCCAGCAGCTTGCCTAGCGAACAAGAGACCCAGTACTTC. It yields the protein CASSLPSEQETQYF.

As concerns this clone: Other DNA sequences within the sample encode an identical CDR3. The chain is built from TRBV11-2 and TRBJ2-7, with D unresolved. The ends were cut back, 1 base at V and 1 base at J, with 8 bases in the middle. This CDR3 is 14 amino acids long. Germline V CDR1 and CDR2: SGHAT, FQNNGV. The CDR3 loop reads CASSLVGRSYEQYF. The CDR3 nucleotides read TGTGCCAGCAGCTTAGTCGGGCGATCCTACGAGCAGTACTTC.

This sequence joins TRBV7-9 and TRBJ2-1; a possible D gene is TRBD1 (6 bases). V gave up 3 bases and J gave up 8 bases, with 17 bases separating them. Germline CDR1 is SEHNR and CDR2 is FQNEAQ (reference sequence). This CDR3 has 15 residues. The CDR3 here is CASSFSDRGPDEQFF. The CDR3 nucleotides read TGTGCCAGCAGCTTCTCGGACAGAGGGCCCGATGAGCAGTTCTTC.

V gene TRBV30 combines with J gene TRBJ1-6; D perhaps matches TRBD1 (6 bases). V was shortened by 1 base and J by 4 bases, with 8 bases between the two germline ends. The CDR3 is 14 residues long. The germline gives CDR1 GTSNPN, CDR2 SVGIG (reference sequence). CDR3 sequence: CAWSETGYNSPLHF. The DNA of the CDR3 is TGTGCCTGGAGTGAGACAGGTTATAATTCACCCCTCCACTTT.

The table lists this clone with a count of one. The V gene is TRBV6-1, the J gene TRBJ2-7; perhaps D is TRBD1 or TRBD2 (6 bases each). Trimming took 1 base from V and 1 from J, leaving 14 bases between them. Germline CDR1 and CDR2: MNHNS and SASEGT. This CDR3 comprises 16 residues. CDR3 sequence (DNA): TGTGCCAGCAGTGAAGATCCCGGGGGCCTGTCCTACGAGCAGTACTTC. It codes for CASSEDPGGLSYEQYF.

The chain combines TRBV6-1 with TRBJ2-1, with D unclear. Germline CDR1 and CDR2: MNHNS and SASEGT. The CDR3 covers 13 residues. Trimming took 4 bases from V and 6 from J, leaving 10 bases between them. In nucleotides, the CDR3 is TGTGCCAGCAGTGTCGACTTAGGCAATGAGCAGTTCTTC. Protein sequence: CASSVDLGNEQFF.

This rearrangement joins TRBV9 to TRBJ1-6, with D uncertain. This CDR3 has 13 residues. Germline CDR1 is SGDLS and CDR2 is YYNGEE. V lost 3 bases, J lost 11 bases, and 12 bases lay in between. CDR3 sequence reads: CASSDGGSTPLHF. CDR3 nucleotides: TGTGCCAGCAGCGACGGAGGTTCGACACCCCTCCACTTT.